Included here is one T cell receptor beta chain sequence, with context. Antigen: not known. These data belong to a study of shared clonotypes between healthy human individuals. Germline CDR1 reads SGHRS; CDR2 reads YFSETQ. V was shortened by 0 bases and J by 5 bases, with 17 bases between the two germline ends. The CDR3 is 16 residues long. Study conclusions and caveats: Lower generation probabilities were found for non-shared clonotypes than for those shared by all four donors.

Terminally differentiated effector memory CD45RA+ cells were excluded by CCR7 positive selection of CD45RO-negative cells. Using immunoSEQ multiplex PCR, the repertoire was profiled, and TCRdb retains in-frame clones only, with some absent. Among around 2.1 million clones, roughly 91% were seen once, and the ten largest hold about 1.8%. This TCR was sampled from a man younger than 35 in good health. Some clones in this sample may be carry-over from other donors' samples. Sequences were obtained from naive CD8+ T cells from PBMCs. V gene TRBV5-1 combines with J gene TRBJ1-1; possibly TRBD1 for D (5 bases). CDR3: CASSLAMGLRGTEAFF. CDR3 sequence (DNA): TGCGCCAGCAGCTTGGCTATGGGGCTGAGAGGGACTGAAGCTTTCTTT.